Presented here are 8 T cell receptor beta chains from one specimen sequenced in a study of early T cells in non-severe SARS-CoV-2 infection. TCRdb called the 5' RACE reads again in MiXCR, with one record for every CDR3 protein. The table records about 64,000 distinct CDR3 sequences, about 11% of them present only once. The material was whole blood, obtained at baseline. All receptors come from an adult who was a healthcare worker with PCR-confirmed SARS-CoV-2 infection or an uninfected control (not recorded which).

The chain couples TRBV12-3 or TRBV12-4 to TRBJ2-3; 11 positions agree with TRBD2. V lost 2 bases, J lost 9 bases, and 7 bases stayed unmatched. This CDR3 contains 15 residues. The CDR3: CASSLQLAGGETQYF. The CDR3 DNA reads TGTGCCAGCAGTTTACAGCTAGCGGGGGGAGAAACGCAGTATTTT.

This clonotype showed up just once. The chain joins TRBV14 to TRBJ2-3; either TRBD1 or TRBD2 may fit D (6 bases each). The CDR3 length is 14 residues. V lost 5 bases and J 2 bases, leaving 11 bases between the germline ends. Germline CDR1 SGHDN, CDR2 FVKESK. CDR3 sequence: CASSKGGLTDTQYF. The DNA of the CDR3 is TGTGCCAGCAGCAAAGGGGGACTCACAGATACGCAGTATTTT. The full variable domain, completed using reference TRBV14 and TRBJ2-3, is EAGVTQFPSHSVIEKGQTVTLRCDPISGHDNLYWYRRVMGKEIKFLLHFVKESKQDESGMPNNRFLAERTGGTYSTLKVQPAELEDSGVYFCASSKGGLTDTQYFGPGTRLTVL.

This clonotype has at least ten counts. The J gene is TRBJ1-6, the V gene TRBV9, with TRBD1 matching 11 bases. The trim removed 3 bases at V and 9 bases at J, leaving 8 bases unmatched. The V gene's germline CDR1 is SGDLS and CDR2 YYNGEE. The length of the CDR3 is 16 residues. CDR3 residues: CASSAGQGAVGSPLHF. The CDR3 DNA sequence: TGTGCCAGCAGCGCCGGACAGGGGGCGGTCGGTTCACCCCTCCACTTT.

This clonotype was recorded a few times. This chain uses TRBV5-5 with TRBJ1-1, with 7 bases identical to TRBD1. This CDR3 spans 15 amino acids. CDR1 is SGHKS, CDR2 YYEKEE, per germline (reference sequence). V dropped 4 bases and J dropped 3; count of bases not matched to a gene: 9. The CDR3 sequence is CASSITTGRDTEAFF. CDR3 nucleotide sequence: TGTGCCAGCAGCATAACGACAGGGAGAGACACTGAAGCTTTCTTT.

The chain couples TRBV12-3 or TRBV12-4 to TRBJ2-5, with TRBD2 matching 7 bases. This CDR3 is 14 amino acids long. The junction had 9 bases not matched to a gene; V was cut back by 6 bases and J by 5 bases. This CDR3 reads CASSPGAGRETQYF. The CDR3 DNA sequence: TGTGCCAGCAGCCCGGGAGCGGGGCGGGAGACCCAGTACTTC.

Only a few counts were recorded for this clonotype. This chain joins TRBV5-1 and TRBJ2-6, with 7 bases aligning to TRBD2. The CDR3 is 16 residues long. V gave up 6 bases and J gave up 0 bases; unmatched junction bases: 6. Germline V gene sequence: CDR1 SGHRS, CDR2 YFSETQ. Written as DNA, the CDR3 is TGCGCCAGCACCAGCGGGGCGAGCTCTGGGGCCAACGTCCTGACTTTC. It translates to CASTSGASSGANVLTF. The whole variable domain, filled in from reference TRBV5-1 and TRBJ2-6, reads KAGVTQTPRYLIKTRGQQVTLSCSPISGHRSVSWYQQTPGQGLQFLFEYFSETQRNKGNFPGRFSGRQFSNSRSEMNVSTLELGDSALYLCASTSGASSGANVLTFGAGSRLTVL.

The gene calls are TRBV10-3 and TRBJ2-1, with D possibly TRBD1 on 6 matching bases. The CDR3 has 15 residues. V lost 1 base to trimming and J lost 9 bases, with 16 bases between them. Germline V gene sequence: CDR1 ENHRY, CDR2 SYGVKD. Written as DNA, the CDR3 is TGTGCCATCAGTGAGTTCCCAGGGGTCTTGGGTGAGCAGTTCTTC. Its protein is CAISEFPGVLGEQFF.

This chain uses TRBV3-1 with TRBJ2-5; D not certain. This CDR3 contains 12 residues. Germline V lookup: CDR1 LGHDT, CDR2 YNNKEL (reference sequence). Trimming cost V 0 bases and J 10 bases, with 9 bases left between them. The CDR3 loop is CASSQDSEDQYF. The CDR3 DNA reads TGTGCCAGCAGCCAAGATTCGGAAGACCAGTACTTC.